These 15 T cell receptor beta chains came from one sample sequenced in a study of cytomegalovirus exposure and HLA in healthy donors. Vbeta (60) and Jbeta (13) primers were used in the PCR. Produced via immunoSEQ multiplex PCR; TCRdb's table is partial and in-frame only. The sample shows around 110,000 clones, approximately 70% of them seen only once. The source material was PBMCs. The origin of the receptors is a woman aged 40 to 50 in good health and CMV-seropositive.

The rearrangement links TRBV27 to TRBJ2-7; TRBD2 aligns across 7 bases. Germline lookup yields CDR1 MNHEY and CDR2 SMNVEV (reference sequence). The CDR3 covers 13 residues. V was clipped by 3 bases and J by 7 bases; unmatched bases: 6. CDR3 DNA sequence: TGTGCCAGCAGTTTTGGCGGGAGAGGGGAGCAGTACTTC. Translated, it gives CASSFGGRGEQYF.

The chain couples TRBV7-8 to TRBJ2-1; D perhaps matches TRBD1 (6 bases). Trimming shortened V by 1 base and J by 8 bases, and 9 bases separated the two germline ends. The V gene's germline CDR1 is SGHVS and CDR2 FQNEAQ. CDR3 length: 13 residues. The CDR3 bases are TGTGCCAGCAGCTTAGACAGGGTGGATGAGCAGTTCTTC. This encodes CASSLDRVDEQFF.

V and J are TRBV5-1 and TRBJ2-5, with 7 bases fitting TRBD1. The CDR3 consists of 18 residues. The germline V gene encodes CDR1 SGHRS and CDR2 YFSETQ. Trimming took 4 bases from V and 2 from J; bases not matched to a gene: 17. As DNA, the CDR3 is TGCGCCAGCAGCGCTGGACAGGTCCCAGTCCATCCACAAGAGACCCAGTACTTC. Amino acids: CASSAGQVPVHPQETQYF.

This clone came up once. The chain joins TRBV19 to TRBJ2-7, with 11 nucleotides matching TRBD2. CDR3 size: 19 residues. The V segment lost 5 bases and the J segment 0 bases; nucleotides outside the gene matches: 15. Germline V gene data show CDR1 as LNHDA and CDR2 as SQIVND (reference sequence). The CDR3 is CASSALRGTSGLSSYEQYF. CDR3 sequence (DNA): TGTGCCAGTAGTGCCTTAAGGGGGACTAGCGGATTGAGCTCCTACGAGCAGTACTTC.

This chain connects TRBV4-1 to TRBJ2-5, with D possibly TRBD2 on 5 matching bases. The CDR3 has 18 residues. CDR1 and CDR2 from the germline V gene are MGHRA and YSYEKL. The V and J ends lost 0 bases and 0 bases respectively, with 17 bases between them. Here the CDR3 reads CASSQDGGGSNYQETQYF. In DNA, the CDR3 is TGCGCCAGCAGCCAAGATGGAGGAGGCAGTAACTACCAAGAGACCCAGTACTTC.

This clone was detected a few times. V is TRBV7-2 and J is TRBJ1-3; perhaps TRBD1 as D (6 bases). Germline V gene data show CDR1 as SGHTA and CDR2 as FQGNSA. V lost 1 base, J lost 0 bases, and 16 bases lay in between. This CDR3 comprises 18 residues. Here the CDR3 DNA reads TGTGCCAGCAGCTTAGGGCCGGGACACCTGAGCTCTGGAAACACCATATATTTT. Its translation: CASSLGPGHLSSGNTIYF.

The rearrangement joins TRBV29-1 to TRBJ2-7; D may be TRBD2 (5 bases). Germline CDR1 is SQVTM and CDR2 is ANQGSEA. The CDR3 is 15 amino acids. V gave up 2 bases and J gave up 0 bases, with 14 bases separating them. CDR3 loop: CSVESLGGSSYEQYF. CDR3 sequence (DNA): TGCAGCGTTGAATCCCTGGGTGGGAGCTCCTACGAGCAGTACTTC.

This clone was seen only a few times. The rearrangement uses TRBV14 and TRBJ1-1, with D possibly being TRBD1 (5 bases). The CDR3 length is 15 residues. Looked up from germline, CDR1 is SGHDN and CDR2 is FVKESK. Between the trimmed V and J ends, which lost 2 bases and 4 bases, there was a span of 14 bases. CDR3 amino acids: CASSQIYRGSTEAFF. CDR3 nucleotides: TGTGCCAGCAGCCAAATTTATCGGGGGAGCACTGAAGCTTTCTTT.

This clone was detected only a few times. The chain carries TRBV4-2 and TRBJ2-3; TRBD2 matches 10 bases. The CDR3 has 16 residues. The germline V gene encodes CDR1 LGHNA and CDR2 YNFKEQ. The V and J ends lost 4 bases and 1 base, in that order; junction bases with no gene match: 5. This CDR3 reads CASSRGTSERTDTQYF. The CDR3 region has the DNA TGTGCCAGCAGCCGAGGGACTAGCGAGCGCACAGATACGCAGTATTTT.

A few counts support this clone. The rearrangement uses TRBV27 and TRBJ2-1; maybe TRBD2 (6 bases). The CDR3 contains 15 residues. Germline CDR1 reads MNHEY; CDR2 reads SMNVEV (reference sequence). The V end lost 0 bases, the J end lost 8 bases, and 14 bases lay between the germline ends. In nucleotides, the CDR3 is TGTGCCAGCAGTTTATCGGCGGGATGGCAGGATGAGCAGTTCTTC. Protein product: CASSLSAGWQDEQFF.

This chain uses TRBV28 with TRBJ2-5, with D possibly TRBD2 on 5 matching bases. This CDR3 region has 13 residues. V dropped 6 bases and J dropped 5 bases, with 13 bases sitting between them. CDR1 and CDR2 (germline): MDHEN, SYDVKM. The CDR3 nucleotides read TGTGCCAGCAGGCCGGGTGGCGGGGAGACCCAGTACTTC. Its translation: CASRPGGGETQYF.

V usage is TRBV30 and J usage is TRBJ2-5; D gene ambiguous. The CDR3 totals 13 residues. Trimming cost V 5 bases and J 1 base, with 11 bases left between them. The germline V gene encodes CDR1 GTSNPN and CDR2 SVGIG (reference sequence). The CDR3 coding sequence is TGTGCCTGGGGAGCGCCCCCCCAAGAGACCCAGTACTTC. This encodes CAWGAPPQETQYF.

DNA for the CDR3: TGTGCCAGCTCACCGGGACAGCAAGAGACCCAGTACTTC. Translating it yields CASSPGQQETQYF. The chain uses TRBV18 and TRBJ2-5; 7 bases are shared with TRBD1. Looked up from germline, CDR1 is KGHSH and CDR2 is LQKENI. The junction had 0 bases not matched to a gene; V was cut back by 3 bases and J by 2 bases. The CDR3 sequence is 13 residues long.

This clone was seen a handful of times. The chain employs TRBV2 and TRBJ2-1, with TRBD2 matching over 9 bases. The V gene end was trimmed by 1 base and the J gene end by 9 bases; junction bases not matched to a gene: 4. The CDR3 consists of 14 residues. The germline V gene has CDR1 SNHLY and CDR2 FYNNEI. The CDR3 region has the DNA TGTGCCAGCAGTGAAGGGCGGGAGGGCGCTGAGCAGTTCTTC. Translation gives CASSEGREGAEQFF. Together with reference TRBV2 and TRBJ2-1, the CDR3 gives the full variable domain: EPEVTQTPSHQVTQMGQEVILRCVPISNHLYFYWYRQILGQKVEFLVSFYNNEISEKSEIFDDQFSVERPDGSNFTLKIRSTKLEDSAMYFCASSEGREGAEQFFGPGTRLTVL.

This chain joins TRBV4-1 and TRBJ2-2, with D maybe TRBD1 (6 bases). This CDR3 contains 18 residues. Germline V lookup: CDR1 MGHRA, CDR2 YSYEKL. Between the trimmed V and J ends, which lost 0 bases and 4 bases, there was a span of 18 bases. CDR3 residues: CASSQEPRQVSGTGELFF. CDR3 bases: TGCGCCAGCAGCCAAGAGCCGAGACAGGTTTCTGGCACCGGGGAGCTGTTTTTT.